The table lists the clone carrying this TCR beta chain with a few counts. The antigen remains undetermined. This CDR3 spans 13 amino acids. V gave up 8 bases and J gave up 4 bases, with 13 bases separating them. Looked up from germline, CDR1 is MNHEY and CDR2 is SMNVEV (reference sequence). HTBI primers from iRepertoire and Arm-PCR of CDR3 regions yielded the TCR beta libraries. TCRdb analysed the multiplex PCR reads with MiXCR anew, one entry per CDR3 protein. The sample has roughly 400,000 distinct CDR3 sequences, about 15% seen once. The data derive from a study of regulatory T cells in long-lasting Graves disease. Whole-study findings and limits: Persistent patients shared 2,700 or so public clonotypes among themselves. Newly diagnosed patients shared fewer, at about a thousand.

Sample time point: newly diagnosed GD, antithyroid drugs for less than 3 months. RNA extracted from PBMCs served as the sequencing template. The same data also contributed to another study, on T cells in Graves' hyperthyroidism and ophthalmopathy. That paper notes: Calling Graves' hyperthyroidism stable meant ophthalmopathy did not progress within 18 months. The HTBI primer set served for first-round RT-PCR of the TCR CDR3.

This TCR came from a woman in her late teens or twenties with Graves disease. V and J are TRBV27 and TRBJ2-3; D is ambiguous. The sequences come from peripheral blood mononuclear cells (PBMCs), collected at new diagnosis, from a patient treated with antithyroid drugs. CDR3 coding DNA: TGTGCCAGCTCCGAGACGGGCGCAGATACGCAGTATTTT. This codes for CASSETGADTQYF.